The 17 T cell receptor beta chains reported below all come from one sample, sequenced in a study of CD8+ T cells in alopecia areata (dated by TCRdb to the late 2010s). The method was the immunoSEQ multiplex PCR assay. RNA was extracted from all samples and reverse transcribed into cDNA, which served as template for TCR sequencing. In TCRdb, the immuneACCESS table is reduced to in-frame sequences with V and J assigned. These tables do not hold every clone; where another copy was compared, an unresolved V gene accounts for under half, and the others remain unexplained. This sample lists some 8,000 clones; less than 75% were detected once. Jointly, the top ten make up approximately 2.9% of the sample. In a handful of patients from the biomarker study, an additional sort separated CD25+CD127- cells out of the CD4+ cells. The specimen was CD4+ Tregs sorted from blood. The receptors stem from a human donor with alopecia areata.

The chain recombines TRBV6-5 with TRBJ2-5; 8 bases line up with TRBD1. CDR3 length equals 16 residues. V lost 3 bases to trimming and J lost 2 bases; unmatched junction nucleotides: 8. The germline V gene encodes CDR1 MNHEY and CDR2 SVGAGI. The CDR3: CASSYLGRTGQETQYF. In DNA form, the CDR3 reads TGTGCCAGCAGTTATCTAGGACGGACAGGGCAAGAGACCCAGTACTTC.

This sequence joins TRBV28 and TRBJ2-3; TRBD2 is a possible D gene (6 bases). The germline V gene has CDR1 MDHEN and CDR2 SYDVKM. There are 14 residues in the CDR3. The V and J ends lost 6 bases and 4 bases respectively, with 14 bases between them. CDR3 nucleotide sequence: TGTGCCAGCAGGAGATACCGGAGGGCAGATACGCAGTATTTT. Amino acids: CASRRYRRADTQYF.

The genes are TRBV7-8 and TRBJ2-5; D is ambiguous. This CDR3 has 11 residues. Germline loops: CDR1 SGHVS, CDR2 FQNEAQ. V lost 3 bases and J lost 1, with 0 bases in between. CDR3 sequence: CASSFQETQYF. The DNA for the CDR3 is TGTGCCAGCAGCTTCCAAGAGACCCAGTACTTC.

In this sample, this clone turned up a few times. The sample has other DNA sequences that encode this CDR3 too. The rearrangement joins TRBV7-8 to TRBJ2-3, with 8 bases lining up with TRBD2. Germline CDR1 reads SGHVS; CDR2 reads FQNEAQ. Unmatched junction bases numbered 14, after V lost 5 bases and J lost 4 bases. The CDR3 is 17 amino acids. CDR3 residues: CASSPVRGLDGADTQYF. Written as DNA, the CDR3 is TGTGCCAGCAGCCCTGTCAGGGGACTAGATGGGGCAGATACGCAGTATTTT.

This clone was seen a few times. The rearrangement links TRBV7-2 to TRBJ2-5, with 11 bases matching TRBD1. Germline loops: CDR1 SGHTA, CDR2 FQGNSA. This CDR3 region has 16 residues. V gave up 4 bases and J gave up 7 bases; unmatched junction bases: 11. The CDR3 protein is CASSSLGQGAGWTQYF. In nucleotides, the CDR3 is TGTGCCAGCAGCTCCTTAGGACAGGGGGCGGGGTGGACCCAGTACTTC.

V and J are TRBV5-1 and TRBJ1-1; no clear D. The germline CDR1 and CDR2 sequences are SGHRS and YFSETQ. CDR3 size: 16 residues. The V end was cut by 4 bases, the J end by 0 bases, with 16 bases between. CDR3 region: CASSPYRGAMNTEAFF. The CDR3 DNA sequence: TGCGCCAGCAGCCCTTATCGTGGAGCTATGAACACTGAAGCTTTCTTT. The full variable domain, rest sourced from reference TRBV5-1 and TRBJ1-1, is KAGVTQTPRYLIKTRGQQVTLSCSPISGHRSVSWYQQTPGQGLQFLFEYFSETQRNKGNFPGRFSGRQFSNSRSEMNVSTLELGDSALYLCASSPYRGAMNTEAFFGQGTRLTVV.

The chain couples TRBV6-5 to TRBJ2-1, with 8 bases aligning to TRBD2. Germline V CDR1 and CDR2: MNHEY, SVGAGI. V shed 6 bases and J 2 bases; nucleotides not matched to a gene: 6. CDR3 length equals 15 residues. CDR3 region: CASRRLAPTYNEQFF. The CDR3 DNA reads TGTGCCAGCAGACGACTAGCGCCTACCTACAATGAGCAGTTCTTC.

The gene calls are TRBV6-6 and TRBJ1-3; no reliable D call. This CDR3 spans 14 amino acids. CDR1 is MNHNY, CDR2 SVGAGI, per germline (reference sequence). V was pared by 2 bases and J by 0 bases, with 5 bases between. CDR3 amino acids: CASSYGTSGNTIYF. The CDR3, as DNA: TGTGCCAGCAGTTACGGCACCTCTGGAAACACCATATATTTT.

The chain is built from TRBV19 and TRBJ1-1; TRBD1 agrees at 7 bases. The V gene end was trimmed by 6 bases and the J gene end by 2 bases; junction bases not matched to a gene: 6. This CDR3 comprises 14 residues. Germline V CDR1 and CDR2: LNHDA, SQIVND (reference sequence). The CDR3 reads CASRTGNFNTEAFF. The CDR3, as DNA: TGTGCCAGTAGGACAGGGAACTTCAACACTGAAGCTTTCTTT.

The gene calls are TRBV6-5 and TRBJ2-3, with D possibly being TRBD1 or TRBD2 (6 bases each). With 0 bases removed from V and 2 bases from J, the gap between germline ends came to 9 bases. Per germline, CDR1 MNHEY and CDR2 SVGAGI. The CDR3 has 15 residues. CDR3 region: CASSYSRGDTDTQYF. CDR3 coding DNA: TGTGCCAGCAGTTACTCGAGGGGGGACACAGATACGCAGTATTTT.

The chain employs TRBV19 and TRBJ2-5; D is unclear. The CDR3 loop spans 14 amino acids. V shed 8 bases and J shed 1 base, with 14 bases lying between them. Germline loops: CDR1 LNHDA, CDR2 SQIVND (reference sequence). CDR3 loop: CASRSAIGQETQYF. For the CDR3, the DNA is TGTGCCAGTCGTTCAGCTATTGGCCAAGAGACCCAGTACTTC.

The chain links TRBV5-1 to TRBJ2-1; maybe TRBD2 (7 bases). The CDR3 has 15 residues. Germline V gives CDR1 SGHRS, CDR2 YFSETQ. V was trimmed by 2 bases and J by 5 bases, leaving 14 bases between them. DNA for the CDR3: TGCGCCAGCAGCTTTTTAGGGGGGGCCAACAATGAGCAGTTCTTC. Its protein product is CASSFLGGANNEQFF.

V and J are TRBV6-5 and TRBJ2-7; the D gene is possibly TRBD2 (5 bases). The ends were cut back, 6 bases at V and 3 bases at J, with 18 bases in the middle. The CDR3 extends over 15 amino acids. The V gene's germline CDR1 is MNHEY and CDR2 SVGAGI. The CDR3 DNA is TGTGCCAGCAGCCGACCCAGCGGAGGAATCTACGAGCAGTACTTC. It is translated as CASSRPSGGIYEQYF.

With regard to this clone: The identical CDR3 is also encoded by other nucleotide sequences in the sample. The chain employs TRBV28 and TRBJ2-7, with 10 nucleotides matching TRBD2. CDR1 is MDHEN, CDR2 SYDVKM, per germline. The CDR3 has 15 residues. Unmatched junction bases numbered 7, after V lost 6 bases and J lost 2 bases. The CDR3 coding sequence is TGTGCCAGCAGCCTTGGACTAGCGGTAACCTACGAGCAGTACTTC. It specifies CASSLGLAVTYEQYF.

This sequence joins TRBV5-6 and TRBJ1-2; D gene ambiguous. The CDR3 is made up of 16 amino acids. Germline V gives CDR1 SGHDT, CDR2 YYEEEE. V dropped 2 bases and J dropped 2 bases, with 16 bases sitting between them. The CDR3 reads CASSLPRQEINYGYTF. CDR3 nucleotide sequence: TGTGCCAGCAGCTTACCCCGGCAGGAAATCAACTATGGCTACACCTTC.

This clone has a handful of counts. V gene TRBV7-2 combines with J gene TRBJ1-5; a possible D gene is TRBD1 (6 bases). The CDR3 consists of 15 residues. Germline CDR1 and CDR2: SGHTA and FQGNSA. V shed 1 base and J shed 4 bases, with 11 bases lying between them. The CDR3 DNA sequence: TGTGCCAGCAGCTTAGTATTCCAGGGGAATCAGCCCCAGCATTTT. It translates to CASSLVFQGNQPQHF.

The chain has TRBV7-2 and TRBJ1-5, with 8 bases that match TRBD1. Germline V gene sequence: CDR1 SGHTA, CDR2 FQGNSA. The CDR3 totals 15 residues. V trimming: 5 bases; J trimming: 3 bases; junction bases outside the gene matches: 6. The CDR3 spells CASSPRTGSNQPQHF. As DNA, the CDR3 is TGTGCCAGCAGCCCGCGGACAGGGTCCAATCAGCCCCAGCATTTT.